This is a list of T cell receptor beta chains from one sample in a study of graft-versus-host responses after intestinal transplantation. The assay was immunoSEQ multiplex PCR, and TCRdb's table has in-frame clones only and misses some. The table includes about 23,000 clones, more than 90% detected once. The sample in question was PBMCs, obtained around 40 days after intestinal transplant. These receptors all stem from a human patient who received an intestinal transplant, so some T cells may come from the graft donor. Each CDR3 is given with its conserved first and last residue. The D gene is left open where the match is weak. Where a row states a size, it is once, few, many or the class of an expanded clone; other rows omit it.

J gene	CDR3 length	V gene	clone size	D gene	CDR3 DNA	CDR3 protein
TRBJ2-6	16	TRBV7-9	NA	NA	TGTGCCAGCAGCGCTTTTAACAGGGCCGGGGCCAACGTCCTGACTTTC	CASSAFNRAGANVLTF
TRBJ2-1	16	TRBV7-3	NA	NA	TGTGCCAGCAGCTTAACCCATCGGGGGCTTCCCCAGGAGCAGTTCTTC	CASSLTHRGLPQEQFF
TRBJ2-5	15	TRBV7-9	NA	TRBD1	TGTGCCAGCAGCTTAAGGGACAGGGATTTTGAGACCCAGTACTTC	CASSLRDRDFETQYF
TRBJ2-7	14	TRBV6-5	NA	NA	TGTGCCAGCAGTGATAGGCAGGGCTACGGGGAGCAGTACTTC	CASSDRQGYGEQYF
TRBJ2-7	14	TRBV5-1	NA	TRBD2	TGCGCCAGCAGCTTACTAGCGGGAGTCTACGAGCAGTACTTC	CASSLLAGVYEQYF
TRBJ1-4	15	TRBV9	NA	NA	TGTGCCAGCAGCGTAGGGGCAGGGGTTAATGAAAAACTGTTTTTT	CASSVGAGVNEKLFF
TRBJ2-7	14	TRBV27	NA	TRBD1	TGTGCCAGCAGTCCGACAGGGGGCATTGCGAAGCAGTACTTC	CASSPTGGIAKQYF
TRBJ1-5	15	TRBV4-1	NA	NA	TGCGCCAGCAGCCAAGATCCGCGTATCAATCAGCCCCAGCATTTT	CASSQDPRINQPQHF
TRBJ2-7	15	TRBV5-6	NA	TRBD1	TGTGCCAGCAGCTTTGGTCAGGACAGGTTCTACGAGCAGTACTTC	CASSFGQDRFYEQYF
TRBJ2-5	16	TRBV4-2	NA	TRBD1	TGTGCCAGCAGCCAAGCGGGACAGGGAGTCCCCGAGACCCAGTACTTC	CASSQAGQGVPETQYF
TRBJ1-2	13	TRBV6-1	NA	TRBD1	TGTGCCAGCAGTTCTACAGGGGACTATGGCTACACCTTC	CASSSTGDYGYTF
TRBJ2-7	14	TRBV4-3	NA	NA	TGCGCCAGCAGCCCGGGACCTGACTCCTACGAGCAGTACTTC	CASSPGPDSYEQYF
TRBJ2-5	15	TRBV5-1	NA	TRBD2	TGCGCCAGCAGCTTGCTGACTAGCGGGAGGGAGACCCAGTACTTC	CASSLLTSGRETQYF
TRBJ2-5	15	TRBV28	NA	NA	TGTGCCAGCAGACTACAGGCACGTTACCAAGAGACCCAGTACTTC	CASRLQARYQETQYF
TRBJ2-7	18	TRBV7-9	NA	TRBD2	TGTGCCAGCAGCTTTGCGATTAGCGGGAGCAGTCCCGTCTACGAGCAGTACTTC	CASSFAISGSSPVYEQYF
TRBJ1-3	13	TRBV6-6	once	NA	TGTGCCAGCAGCCAATCGGGAGGAAACACCATATATTTT	CASSQSGGNTIYF
TRBJ2-5	15	TRBV11-2	NA	NA	TGTGCCAGCAGCTTAATTAGGGTCGGTAGAGAGACCCAGTACTTC	CASSLIRVGRETQYF
TRBJ2-7	14	TRBV27	NA	TRBD1	TGTGCCAGCAGTGTCGGGACAGGGGGCTTCGAGCAGTACTTC	CASSVGTGGFEQYF
TRBJ1-1	14	TRBV28	once	TRBD1	TGTGCCAGCAGTGCGGACAGGGAGAAGACTGAAGCTTTCTTT	CASSADREKTEAFF
TRBJ2-5	13	TRBV5-5	NA	NA	TGTGCCAGCAGCTTACAGTACCAAGAGACCCAGTACTTC	CASSLQYQETQYF
TRBJ1-2	14	TRBV9	NA	NA	TGTGCCAGCAGCGGCACCGGGCCCCGATCCGGCTACACCTTC	CASSGTGPRSGYTF
TRBJ2-7	13	TRBV19	NA	NA	TGTGCCAGTAGTATCGTTAGGGAGGCCGAGCAGTACTTC	CASSIVREAEQYF
TRBJ2-3	18	TRBV10-1	NA	TRBD2	TGCGCCAGCAGTCAAGGAAGCCTCGCGGGAGGAATGAAAGATACGCAGTATTTT	CASSQGSLAGGMKDTQYF
TRBJ2-2	14	TRBV7-2	NA	NA	TGTGCCAGCAACACCGAACCGTGGGGTCAAAGGCTGTTTTTT	CASNTEPWGQRLFF
TRBJ2-7	15	TRBV19	NA	NA	TGTGCCAGTAGCCCTCAAGGTGTAGGGGACAACGAGCAGTACTTC	CASSPQGVGDNEQYF
TRBJ2-1	14	TRBV7-9	NA	NA	TGTGCCAGCAGCTATACAGGACCGGACAATGAGCAGTTCTTC	CASSYTGPDNEQFF
TRBJ2-6	17	TRBV8-2	NA	NA	TGTAGCAATTGTCGCAGGATAACACAAAGCCGGGCCAACGTCCTGACTTTC	CSNCRRITQSRANVLTF
TRBJ2-1	11	TRBV27	NA	NA	TGTGCCAGCAGTGTATACAATGAGCAGTTCTTC	CASSVYNEQFF
TRBJ2-7	14	TRBV18	NA	TRBD1	TGTGCCAGCTCACTGGGGACAGGTGCCTACGAGCAGTACTTC	CASSLGTGAYEQYF
TRBJ2-1	16	TRBV7-9	NA	NA	TGTGCCAGCAGCTCTCGGGGGCGAGAAACGGACAATGAGCAGTTCTTC	CASSSRGRETDNEQFF
TRBJ2-7	17	TRBV28	NA	NA	TGTGCCAGCGGACGACTCCGGAGGGCCCCATCCTTCTACGAGCAGTACTTC	CASGRLRRAPSFYEQYF
TRBJ2-3	14	TRBV12-5	NA	NA	TGTGCTAGTGGTCCGGGACAAAGCACAGATACGCAGTATTTT	CASGPGQSTDTQYF
TRBJ2-7	15	TRBV11-2	NA	TRBD2	TGTGCCAGCAGCTCAATGGGCGGGGGATTTTACGAGCAGTACTTC	CASSSMGGGFYEQYF
TRBJ1-2	13	TRBV12-5	NA	NA	TGTGCTAGCACTAGGCCCCGGCACTATGGCTACACCTTC	CASTRPRHYGYTF
TRBJ2-1	15	TRBV9	NA	TRBD1	TGTGCCAGCAGCGTCGGGACAGGCTCCTACAATGAGCAGTTCTTC	CASSVGTGSYNEQFF
TRBJ2-5	15	TRBV6-4	once	TRBD2	TGTGCCAGCAAACCGGGACTATGGAACCAAGAGACCCAGTACTTC	CASKPGLWNQETQYF
TRBJ2-3	15	TRBV1	once	NA	TGCACCAGCAGCCAACAGCAGCCCCCCACAGATACGCAGTATTTT	CTSSQQQPPTDTQYF
TRBJ2-5	15	TRBV9	NA	NA	TGTGCCAGCAGCGTAGACGGCGTGGGTTGGGAGACCCAGTACTTC	CASSVDGVGWETQYF
TRBJ2-1	12	TRBV2	NA	NA	TGTGCCAGCATTTTGCCCTACAATGAGCAGTTCTTC	CASILPYNEQFF
TRBJ1-2	17	TRBV21-1	NA	NA	TGTGCCAGCAGCAAAGCAATTATGGAGGGGGGGGACTATGACTACACCTTC	CASSKAIMEGGDYDYTF
TRBJ2-7	16	TRBV7-9	NA	TRBD2	TGTGCCAGCAGCCTTTACGGGACTAGTCATTCCTACGAGCAGTACTTC	CASSLYGTSHSYEQYF
TRBJ2-7	15	TRBV14	NA	NA	TGTGCCAGCAGCCCTGGTTATGGGGGAGGCTACGAGCAGTACTTC	CASSPGYGGGYEQYF
TRBJ1-2	13	TRBV2	few	NA	TGTGCCAGCAGTGAATTTGACAGCTATGGCTACACCTTC	CASSEFDSYGYTF
TRBJ2-1	15	TRBV6-5	few	TRBD2	TGTGCCAGCAGATCTAGCGGGAGAACCTACAATGAGCAGTTCTTC	CASRSSGRTYNEQFF
TRBJ1-2	12	TRBV19	NA	TRBD1	TGTGCCAGTAGTAGACAGGGCTATGGCTACACCTTC	CASSRQGYGYTF
TRBJ2-1	15	TRBV2	NA	NA	TGTGCCAGCAGTGTTTGGCTGGAATCCTACAATGAGCAGTTCTTC	CASSVWLESYNEQFF
TRBJ2-7	12	TRBV2	NA	NA	TGTGCCAGTCTAGCGTCGCTCTACGAGCAGTACTTC	CASLASLYEQYF
TRBJ2-1	15	TRBV2	NA	NA	TGTGCCAGCAGTGAAACGGGGGGCCCTTACACTGAGCAGTTCTTC	CASSETGGPYTEQFF